The 17 T cell receptor beta chains presented below share a single source sample, sequenced in a study of T cells in Graves' hyperthyroidism and ophthalmopathy. Regions amplified from RNA transcripts were the TCR beta CDR3 regions. In the first-round RT-PCR of the TCR CDR3, the HTBI primer set was used. TCRdb re-called the multiplex PCR reads with MiXCR, one entry per CDR3 protein. The sample yields hundreds of thousands of distinct CDR3 sequences, roughly 14% seen once. Sequencing was done on a sample of blood. These receptors originate from a young woman with Graves' hyperthyroidism that later progressed to Graves' ophthalmopathy.

This clonotype has ten or more counts. The rearrangement uses TRBV20-1 and TRBJ1-1, with 9 bases identical to TRBD1. CDR1 is DFQATT and CDR2 is SNEGSKA in the germline V gene (reference sequence). V shed 6 bases, J shed 5 bases, and the junction held 10 bases outside the gene matches. CDR3 length: 14 amino acids. The CDR3 spells CSAPGGDRGTEAFF. The CDR3 nucleotides are TGCAGTGCCCCAGGGGGAGACAGGGGGACTGAAGCTTTCTTT.

As concerns this clonotype: A much larger clone is a single base away; this may be a read error. The J gene is TRBJ1-6, the V gene TRBV28; the D gene is possibly TRBD1 (5 bases). CDR1 and CDR2 (germline): MDHEN, SYDVKM. There are 15 residues in the CDR3. The CDR3 region is CACSLPGRSNSPLHF. CDR3 nucleotide sequence: TGTGCCTGCAGCCTACCGGGACGGAGTAATTCACCCCTCCACTTT.

The chain has TRBV13 and TRBJ2-7; TRBD2 matches 12 bases. Unmatched junction bases numbered 17, after V lost 3 bases and J lost 5 bases. The CDR3 has 19 residues. CDR1 and CDR2 from the germline V gene are PRHDT and FYEKMQ (reference sequence). This chain's CDR3 is CASSLVRLAGVRSYNEQYF. CDR3 DNA: TGTGCCAGCAGCTTGGTGCGACTAGCGGGAGTGAGGTCCTACAACGAGCAGTACTTC.

This clonotype was counted between two and nine times. The rearrangement links TRBV6-1 to TRBJ1-1, with 7 positions matching TRBD1. The CDR3 has 14 amino acids. The junction had 6 bases not matched to a gene; V was cut back by 6 bases and J by 2 bases. In germline, CDR1 is MNHNS, CDR2 SASEGT. The CDR3 bases are TGTGCCAGCAGGCCGGGACAGCAAAACACTGAAGCTTTCTTT. It codes for CASRPGQQNTEAFF.

This chain uses TRBV20-1 with TRBJ2-7; no reliable D call. The CDR3 totals 13 residues. With 3 bases removed from V and 0 bases from J, the gap between germline ends came to 9 bases. The V gene's germline CDR1 is DFQATT and CDR2 SNEGSKA (reference sequence). DNA of the CDR3: TGCAGTGCTAGCCGCTGGAGCTCCTACGAGCAGTACTTC. It yields the protein CSASRWSSYEQYF.

This clonotype showed up many times. This chain connects TRBV2 to TRBJ1-1; 7 bases align to TRBD1. Looked up from germline, CDR1 is SNHLY and CDR2 is FYNNEI. This CDR3 comprises 13 residues. With V trimmed by 7 bases and J by 4 bases, 6 bases remained unmatched. CDR3 bases: TGTGCCAGCATTGGCAGGGGGGTCACTGAAGCTTTCTTT. Residues: CASIGRGVTEAFF.

This clonotype was found many times. J is TRBJ2-3 and V is TRBV27; tentative D call: TRBD2 (5 bases). CDR3 length: 13 amino acids. The V end was cut by 4 bases, the J end by 6 bases, with 11 bases between. Per the germline V gene, CDR1 is MNHEY and CDR2 is SMNVEV (reference sequence). The CDR3 is CASSWVGADTQYF. The CDR3 bases are TGTGCCAGCAGTTGGGTGGGAGCGGATACGCAGTATTTT.

There are a few counts of this clonotype. V usage is TRBV6-5 and J usage is TRBJ2-2; D uncertain. V was clipped by 2 bases and J by 0 bases, with 10 bases between them. This CDR3 spans 16 amino acids. The germline CDR1 and CDR2 sequences are MNHEY and SVGAGI. CDR3 region: CASSYPRATNTGELFF. The CDR3 DNA reads TGTGCCAGCAGTTACCCCCGGGCGACGAACACCGGGGAGCTGTTTTTT.

At least ten counts were recorded for this clonotype. This rearrangement joins TRBV5-1 to TRBJ1-1; D not certain. V shed 0 bases and J shed 3 bases, with 21 bases lying between them. The germline gives CDR1 SGHRS, CDR2 YFSETQ. The CDR3 totals 18 residues. In nucleotides, the CDR3 is TGCGCCAGCAGCTTGGCCGGGATTCGGGAGGAAAAGGACACTGAAGCTTTCTTT. It is translated as CASSLAGIREEKDTEAFF. The full variable domain, in which reference TRBV5-1 and TRBJ1-1 provide the parts outside the CDR3, is KAGVTQTPRYLIKTRGQQVTLSCSPISGHRSVSWYQQTPGQGLQFLFEYFSETQRNKGNFPGRFSGRQFSNSRSEMNVSTLELGDSALYLCASSLAGIREEKDTEAFFGQGTRLTVV.

The table lists this clonotype with many counts. This chain links TRBV28 with TRBJ2-1, with a weak D call TRBD2 (6 bases). CDR1 and CDR2 from the germline V gene are MDHEN and SYDVKM. V dropped 3 bases and J dropped 7 bases, with 19 bases sitting between them. The CDR3 sequence is 16 residues long. Here the CDR3 reads CASSFDLGGARNEQFF. CDR3 nucleotides: TGTGCCAGCAGTTTCGACCTAGGAGGGGCTCGGAATGAGCAGTTCTTC.

This clonotype has a count of ten or more. This chain uses TRBV30 with TRBJ2-7; no clear D gene. The CDR3 extends over 12 amino acids. V was trimmed by 0 bases and J by 2 bases, leaving 5 bases between them. From germline, CDR1 is GTSNPN and CDR2 SVGIG (reference sequence). CDR3 loop: CAWSVTTYEQYF. For the CDR3, the DNA is TGTGCCTGGAGTGTAACCACCTACGAGCAGTACTTC.

This clonotype has at least ten counts. This chain joins TRBV20-1 and TRBJ2-7; 12 bases agree with TRBD1. The germline CDR1 and CDR2 sequences are DFQATT and SNEGSKA (reference sequence). Germline trimming cut 3 bases from V and 5 bases from J; bases unmatched to any gene: 5. The CDR3 totals 14 residues. As DNA, the CDR3 is TGCAGTGCTAGTGTTGGGACAGGGGGCAACGAGCAGTACTTC. Translating it yields CSASVGTGGNEQYF.

This clonotype was seen ten or more times. The chain recombines TRBV13 with TRBJ2-5; D possibly corresponds to TRBD2 (6 bases). This CDR3 comprises 17 residues. Trimming shortened V by 6 bases and J by 1 base, and 21 bases separated the two germline ends. Germline CDR1 PRHDT, CDR2 FYEKMQ (reference sequence). The CDR3 coding sequence is TGTGCCAGCAGTCAATTTCAGGGAGGAGGTTTCCAAGAGACCCAGTACTTC. It translates to CASSQFQGGGFQETQYF.

This chain connects TRBV6-1 to TRBJ1-2; tentative D call: TRBD1 (5 bases). Germline V lookup: CDR1 MNHNS, CDR2 SASEGT. With 5 bases removed from V and 4 bases from J, the gap between germline ends came to 8 bases. The CDR3 is 12 residues long. CDR3 nucleotide sequence: TGTGCCAGCAGTCAGGGACTCTATGGCTACACCTTC. This sequence encodes CASSQGLYGYTF.

The rearrangement links TRBV2 to TRBJ2-1, with TRBD2 matching over 10 bases. This CDR3 has 15 residues. Germline CDR1 and CDR2: SNHLY and FYNNEI. The V gene end was trimmed by 5 bases and the J gene end by 8 bases; junction bases not matched to a gene: 9. CDR3 in DNA: TGTGCCAGCAGTTGGAGCGGGAGGGCCAGCCATGAGCAGTTCTTC. Its translation: CASSWSGRASHEQFF.

The chain links TRBV5-1 to TRBJ2-7; D is uncertain. The CDR3 contains 13 residues. Germline V gene lookup returns CDR1 SGHRS and CDR2 YFSETQ. The ends were cut back, 4 bases at V and 0 bases at J, with 8 bases in the middle. CDR3 DNA sequence: TGCGCCAGCAGCGACCAGACCTCCTACGAGCAGTACTTC. This encodes CASSDQTSYEQYF.

This clonotype was observed many times. This chain uses TRBV6-1 with TRBJ2-3, with D perhaps matching TRBD1 (6 bases). The V gene lost 6 bases and the J gene lost 2 bases, with 12 bases spanning the gap. CDR3 size: 14 residues. Per germline, CDR1 MNHNS and CDR2 SASEGT. CDR3 bases: TGTGCCAGCAGACGTGGGGGCGACACAGATACGCAGTATTTT. This codes for CASRRGGDTDTQYF.